One TCR beta chain is described in this entry. Its antigen is unknown. The record originates from a study of cytomegalovirus exposure and HLA in healthy donors. The overall study: There were some 380 genotyped donors. Of these, 75% to 90% fell in the genetic ancestry cluster associated with self-reported Caucasian donors.

Whole-study results and caveats: The study listed some 160 cytomegalovirus-associated TCR beta chains. Previous analysis showed most TCR beta V segments were productive about 90% or about 30% of the time. Later analysis showed TCR association rates varying by HLA locus, highest for DRB1 and lowest for HLA-C.

This CDR3 is built from 15 residues. Germline V CDR1 and CDR2: WSHSY, SAAADI. Trimming pared 3 bases from V and 2 bases from J, leaving 13 bases between. Primers: 60 Vbeta forward and 13 Jbeta reverse. Using immunoSEQ multiplex PCR, the repertoire was profiled, and TCRdb retains in-frame clones only, with some absent. This repertoire shows approximately 140,000 clones, around 81% found once; its top ten account for about 0.74%. V is TRBV10-2 and J is TRBJ1-1, with D tentatively TRBD1 (5 bases). Specimen: PBMCs. This receptor was taken from a man between 18 and 29 years old in good health and CMV-seronegative. CDR3 region: CASSDMTARNTEAFF. The CDR3 DNA is TGCGCCAGCAGTGACATGACAGCTCGAAACACTGAAGCTTTCTTT.